A selection of T cell receptor beta chains follows, all from one sample in a study of T cells in Graves' hyperthyroidism and ophthalmopathy. TCRdb processed the multiplex PCR reads anew with MiXCR; each CDR3 protein has one entry. The data show fewer than 750,000 distinct CDR3 sequences, with approximately 15% seen just once and roughly 4.3% held by the top ten. What was sequenced was blood. The receptors come from a woman aged 35 to 49 with Graves' ophthalmopathy. The CDR3 runs from the conserved cysteine through the conserved F or W.

v_call,j_call,cdr3_aa
TRBV6-5,TRBJ1-5,CASSPPTGTNQPQHF
TRBV10-3,TRBJ2-7,CAISDRIDRGEQYF
TRBV30,TRBJ2-7,CAWSVPGEQYF
TRBV6-2/TRBV6-3,TRBJ2-3,CASSTYGLSSTDTQYF
TRBV19,TRBJ2-7,CASSIDAGWYEQYF
TRBV7-9,TRBJ2-7,CASSFSESYEQYF
TRBV2,TRBJ2-5,CASMRGGQQETQYF
TRBV12-3/TRBV12-4,TRBJ2-7,CASSGGTVYEQYF
TRBV6-2/TRBV6-3,TRBJ2-1,CASSSGTSGTNEQFF
TRBV30,TRBJ1-5,CAWSGTSFQPQHF
TRBV15,TRBJ1-5,CATSRDWFPDGNQPQHF
TRBV6-5,TRBJ1-1,CASLRQHGTEAFF
TRBV5-1,TRBJ2-2,CASSLWRGSDNTGELFF
TRBV6-5,TRBJ2-5,CASSYTAGRKETQHF
TRBV6-2/TRBV6-3,TRBJ2-7,CASSYWDAYEQYF
TRBV11-1,TRBJ1-1,CASSFGPILGAFF
TRBV5-1,TRBJ1-2,CASSLGTGSWFGYGYTF
TRBV15,TRBJ2-7,CATSRVRTGEQYF
TRBV20-1,TRBJ2-5,CSAFLAEQETQYF
TRBV28,TRBJ2-5,CASSLPSGGQETQYF
TRBV6-2/TRBV6-3,TRBJ2-7,CASSSRGGSKLEQYF
TRBV7-9,TRBJ1-5,CASSLDRGLRAQHF
TRBV29-1,TRBJ1-1,CSVGSTFGMNTEAFF